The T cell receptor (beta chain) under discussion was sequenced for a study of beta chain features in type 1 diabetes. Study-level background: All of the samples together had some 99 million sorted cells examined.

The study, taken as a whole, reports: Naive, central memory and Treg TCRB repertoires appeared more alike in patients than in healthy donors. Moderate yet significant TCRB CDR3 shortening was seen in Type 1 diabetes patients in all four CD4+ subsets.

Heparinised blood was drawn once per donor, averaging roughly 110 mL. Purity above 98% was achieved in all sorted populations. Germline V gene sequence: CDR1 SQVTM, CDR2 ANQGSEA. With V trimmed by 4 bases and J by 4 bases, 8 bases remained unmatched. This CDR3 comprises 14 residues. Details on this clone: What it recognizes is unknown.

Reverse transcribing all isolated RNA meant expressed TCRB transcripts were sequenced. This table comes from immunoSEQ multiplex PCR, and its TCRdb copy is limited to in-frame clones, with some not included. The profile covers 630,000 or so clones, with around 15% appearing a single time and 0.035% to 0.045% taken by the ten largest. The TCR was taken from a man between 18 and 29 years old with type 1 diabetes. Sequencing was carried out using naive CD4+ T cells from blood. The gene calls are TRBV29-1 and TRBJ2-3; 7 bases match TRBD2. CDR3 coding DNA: TGCAGCGTTGGACTAGCTACTTTGTCAGATACGCAGTATTTT. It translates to CSVGLATLSDTQYF.